This T cell receptor (beta chain) was observed in a study of T cell changes during pregnancy in multiple sclerosis. V lost 2 bases to trimming and J lost 2 bases; unmatched junction nucleotides: 0. This CDR3 has 14 amino acids. The germline V gene encodes CDR1 MNHNS and CDR2 SASEGT. The table came from immunoSEQ multiplex PCR; TCRdb's copy has only in-frame clones and leaves some out. The table includes about 43,000 clones, about 90% detected once. This material consisted of peripheral blood, taken in the second trimester of pregnancy. The source of this sequence is a female donor in good health, enrolled as a control in a pregnancy study. V and J are TRBV6-1 and TRBJ1-5, with 7 bases aligning to TRBD1. The CDR3 DNA is TGTGCCAGCAGTGAACAGGGGGGCAATCAGCCCCAGCATTTT. Encoded protein: CASSEQGGNQPQHF.